This T cell receptor beta chain was captured in a study of T cells in Graves' hyperthyroidism and ophthalmopathy. Amplified TCR beta CDR3 regions derived from RNA transcripts. The study used the HTBI primer set for a first-round RT-PCR of the TCR CDR3. Via MiXCR, TCRdb re-called the multiplex PCR reads, giving one row per CDR3 protein. Of hundreds of thousands of distinct CDR3 sequences detected, roughly 14% appear once; the ten largest clones hold approximately 13%. Findings and limits, study-wide: Prediction of ophthalmopathy progression came a median about 6 months pre-onset. Most clonotypes that expanded in the thyroid above 0.001 also showed up in blood. Ophthalmopathy could be told apart from stable hyperthyroidism with a 13 V-J model.

This clonotype has a count of ten or more. Its antigen is unidentified. This clonotype originated in a man aged 18 to 29 with Graves' ophthalmopathy. What was sequenced was blood.

The CDR3, as DNA: TGTGCCGGGGAGCGGTGGACGGGCCAAGAGACCCAGTACTTC. Translating gives CAGERWTGQETQYF. V and J are TRBV7-9 and TRBJ2-5, with a possible D match to TRBD2 (5 bases). In germline, CDR1 is SEHNR, CDR2 FQNEAQ (reference sequence). This CDR3 has 14 amino acids. V dropped 11 bases and J dropped 1 base, with 17 bases sitting between them. The full variable domain, rest sourced from reference TRBV7-9 and TRBJ2-5, is DTGVSQNPRHKITKRGQNVTFRCDPISEHNRLYWYRQTLGQGPEFLTYFQNEAQLEKSRLLSDRFSAERPKGSFSTLEIQRTEQGDSAMYLCAGERWTGQETQYFGPGTRLLVL.